Each of the 5 T cell receptor beta chains below was sequenced from the same sample in a study of PD-L1 blockade in urothelial cancer. The time point is: pretreatment peripheral blood. Sequencing was performed with immunoSEQ multiplex PCR; in TCRdb, only in-frame clones are kept and a portion is missing. The sample yields 30,000 to 40,000 clones, roughly 82% seen once. The specimen was PBMCs, collected around atezolizumab (anti-PD-L1) treatment. The receptor set was obtained from a man aged 55 to 70 with urothelial cancer.

The chain is built from TRBV2 and TRBJ1-5; tentative D call: TRBD1 (6 bases). V lost 2 bases to trimming and J lost 11 bases, with 13 bases between them. Looked up from germline, CDR1 is SNHLY and CDR2 is FYNNEI. This CDR3 is 13 amino acids long. The DNA for the CDR3 is TGTGCCAGCAGTGAAATAGCAGGGGCCGCCCAGCATTTT. Its translation is CASSEIAGAAQHF.

This sequence joins TRBV30 and TRBJ2-2; D perhaps matches TRBD2 (5 bases). The germline V gene has CDR1 GTSNPN and CDR2 SVGIG (reference sequence). There are 13 residues in the CDR3. V lost 2 bases, J lost 5 bases, and 9 bases lay in between. The CDR3 protein is CAWSRPGTGELFF. The CDR3 DNA reads TGTGCCTGGAGTCGACCGGGGACCGGGGAGCTGTTTTTT. The variable domain in full, completed from reference TRBV30 and TRBJ2-2, reads SQTIHQWPATLVQPVGSPLSLECTVEGTSNPNLYWYRQAAGRGLQLLFYSVGIGQISSEVPQNLSASRPQDRQFILSSKKLLLSDSGFYLCAWSRPGTGELFFGEGSRLTVL.

The V gene is TRBV6-5, the J gene TRBJ2-7; 8 bases are a match to TRBD2. The ends lost 6 bases at V and 7 bases at J; junction bases unmatched: 2. From germline, CDR1 is MNHEY and CDR2 SVGAGI. The CDR3 loop spans 11 amino acids. CDR3 amino acids: CASSREGEQYF. The CDR3 bases are TGTGCCAGCAGCCGGGAGGGTGAGCAGTACTTC.

The rearrangement uses TRBV25-1 and TRBJ2-3; 12 nucleotides align to TRBD2. The CDR3 has 16 residues. Germline V gene data show CDR1 as MGHDK and CDR2 as SYGVNS. Trimming removed 1 base from V and 5 bases from J; junction bases left unmatched: 4. In nucleotides, the CDR3 is TGTGCCAGCAGTGAATCGACTAGCGGGGGAGGAGATACGCAGTATTTT. Translating it yields CASSESTSGGGDTQYF.

The genes are TRBV5-1 and TRBJ2-3; 9 nucleotides align to TRBD2. The CDR3 consists of 16 residues. CDR1 and CDR2 from the germline V gene are SGHRS and YFSETQ. Losses at the gene ends were 2 bases for V and 4 bases for J; bases not matched to a gene: 8. The chain's CDR3 is CASSFGRAGGPDTQYF. The CDR3 DNA is TGCGCCAGCAGCTTTGGGCGCGCGGGGGGGCCAGATACGCAGTATTTT.